One sample yielded the 11 T cell receptor beta chains listed below, sequenced in a study of T cell repertoires in cytomegalovirus infection. Their recognized antigens are unknown. TCRdb re-called the reads through MiXCR, storing one row per CDR3 protein. The sample includes roughly 150,000 distinct CDR3 sequences, roughly a fifth of them seen just once. Sequencing used CD8+ T cells from cultured PBMCs, obtained from culture after CMV antigen stimulation. The receptor set was obtained from a human donor in good health (CMV status not recorded). Some clones in this sample may be carry-over from other donors' samples.

V gene TRBV27 combines with J gene TRBJ2-7, with D possibly TRBD2 on 5 matching bases. Trimming pared 5 bases from V and 1 base from J, leaving 12 bases between. CDR1 is MNHEY, CDR2 SMNVEV, per germline (reference sequence). The CDR3 runs to 14 residues. The CDR3 here is CASSVGSMSYEQYF. In DNA, the CDR3 is TGTGCCAGCAGTGTGGGGAGTATGTCCTACGAGCAGTACTTC.

This clonotype was seen more than once but under ten times. This chain links TRBV7-6 with TRBJ2-1; 10 nucleotides align to TRBD1. Germline loops: CDR1 SGHVS, CDR2 FNYEAQ. This CDR3 contains 14 residues. Trimming took 4 bases from V and 7 from J; bases not matched to a gene: 4. The DNA for the CDR3 is TGTGCCAGCAGCTGGGACAGGGGAGAGAATGAGCAGTTCTTC. Translated: CASSWDRGENEQFF. Drawing the rest from reference TRBV7-6 and TRBJ2-1, the complete variable domain is GAGVSQSPRYKVTKRGQDVALRCDPISGHVSLYWYRQALGQGPEFLTYFNYEAQQDKSGLPNDRFSAERPEGSISTLTIQRTEQRDSAMYRCASSWDRGENEQFFGPGTRLTVL.

The chain recombines TRBV7-2 with TRBJ2-1; 12 positions match TRBD1. J gave up 7 bases and V 4 bases, and 8 bases lay outside the gene matches. CDR1 is SGHTA, CDR2 FQGNSA, per germline. The CDR3 contains 16 residues. The DNA of the CDR3 is TGTGCCAGCAGCTACCTTGGGACAGGGGGCAAGAATGAGCAGTTCTTC. It is translated as CASSYLGTGGKNEQFF.

The rearrangement uses TRBV5-6 and TRBJ2-7; perhaps TRBD2 as D (6 bases). The CDR3 sequence is 15 residues long. Trimming left V 4 bases short and J 3 bases short, with 17 bases between. Germline lookup yields CDR1 SGHDT and CDR2 YYEEEE. CDR3 sequence (DNA): TGTGCCAGCAGCCCTCCGCCGGGGGTGGACTACGAGCAGTACTTC. Protein sequence: CASSPPPGVDYEQYF.

The CDR3 DNA reads TGTGCCAGTAGTATTCGGGACAGACCCCAAGAGACCCAGTACTTC. As protein: CASSIRDRPQETQYF. The chain links TRBV19 to TRBJ2-5; 7 nucleotides line up with TRBD1. This CDR3 is built from 15 residues. Germline V gene data show CDR1 as LNHDA and CDR2 as SQIVND (reference sequence). J gave up 1 base and V 3 bases, and 5 bases lay outside the gene matches.

This chain uses TRBV3-1 with TRBJ2-5; D not certain. Germline CDR1 and CDR2: LGHDT and YNNKEL (reference sequence). V was cut by 0 bases and J by 5 bases, with 13 bases left in between. CDR3 length: 15 residues. The CDR3 bases are TGTGCCAGCAGCCAAGAGGGAAGATCCGGGGAGACCCAGTACTTC. As protein: CASSQEGRSGETQYF.

The chain carries TRBV6-5 and TRBJ1-5; D gene ambiguous. The CDR3 runs 11 residues. V lost 7 bases to trimming and J lost 5 bases, with 6 bases between them. Germline CDR1 and CDR2: MNHEY and SVGAGI. CDR3 nucleotide sequence: TGTGCCAGCACCTCCCATCAGCCCCAGCATTTT. Residues: CASTSHQPQHF.

The chain combines TRBV7-2 with TRBJ2-3, with 7 positions matching TRBD2. J lost 6 bases, V lost 1 base, and 13 bases had no gene match. The CDR3 has 17 amino acids. From germline, CDR1 is SGHTA and CDR2 FQGNSA. The CDR3 here is CASSLEGAGLSRDTQYF. The CDR3 DNA follows: TGTGCCAGCAGCTTAGAGGGAGCGGGGCTCTCTCGGGATACGCAGTATTTT.

The V gene is TRBV27, the J gene TRBJ1-3, with D unresolved. The germline gives CDR1 MNHEY, CDR2 SMNVEV (reference sequence). The CDR3 covers 15 residues. V was shortened by 6 bases and J by 0 bases, with 12 bases between the two germline ends. The CDR3 sequence: CASSPASLSGNTIYF. CDR3 DNA sequence: TGTGCCAGCAGCCCTGCGTCCCTCTCTGGAAACACCATATATTTT.

This clonotype occurred a few times. This chain uses TRBV7-9 with TRBJ2-5; no clear D. The ends were cut back, 4 bases at V and 3 bases at J, with 15 bases in the middle. This CDR3 contains 15 residues. Per germline, CDR1 SEHNR and CDR2 FQNEAQ (reference sequence). This CDR3 is CASSSPQGDKETQYF. The CDR3 DNA reads as TGTGCCAGCAGCTCACCTCAAGGCGATAAAGAGACCCAGTACTTC.

The chain carries TRBV6-2 or TRBV6-3 and TRBJ2-7; D is possibly TRBD1 or TRBD2 (5 bases each). V shed 0 bases and J shed 3 bases, with 15 bases lying between them. The CDR3 totals 16 residues. Germline V gene sequence: CDR1 MNHEY, CDR2 SVGEGT. DNA of the CDR3: TGTGCCAGCAGTTACTCGAAGGCAGGGAGAAACTACGAGCAGTACTTC. This sequence encodes CASSYSKAGRNYEQYF.